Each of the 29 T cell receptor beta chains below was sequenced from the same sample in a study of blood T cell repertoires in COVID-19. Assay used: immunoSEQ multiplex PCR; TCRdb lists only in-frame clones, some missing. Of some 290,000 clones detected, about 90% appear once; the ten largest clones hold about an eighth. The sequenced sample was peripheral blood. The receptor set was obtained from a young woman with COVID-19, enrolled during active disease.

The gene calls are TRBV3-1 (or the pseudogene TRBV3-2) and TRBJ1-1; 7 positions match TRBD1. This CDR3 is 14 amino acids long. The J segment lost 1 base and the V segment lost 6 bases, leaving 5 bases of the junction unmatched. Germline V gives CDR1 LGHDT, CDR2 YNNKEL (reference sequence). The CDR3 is CASSGRGRNTEAFF. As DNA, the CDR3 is TGTGCCAGCAGTGGAAGGGGGCGGAACACTGAAGCTTTCTTT.

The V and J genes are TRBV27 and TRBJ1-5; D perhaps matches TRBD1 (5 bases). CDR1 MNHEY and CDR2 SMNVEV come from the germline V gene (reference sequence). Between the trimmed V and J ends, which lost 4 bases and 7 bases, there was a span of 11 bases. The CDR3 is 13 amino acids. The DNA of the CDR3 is TGTGCCAGCAGTTCAGGGACTAACCAGCCCCAGCATTTT. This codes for CASSSGTNQPQHF.

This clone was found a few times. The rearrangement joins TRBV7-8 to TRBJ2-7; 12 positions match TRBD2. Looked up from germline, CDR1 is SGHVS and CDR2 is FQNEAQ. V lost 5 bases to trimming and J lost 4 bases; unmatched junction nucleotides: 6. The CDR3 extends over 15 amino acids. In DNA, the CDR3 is TGTGCCAGCAGCGCGACTAGCGGGGGAAGATACGAGCAGTACTTC. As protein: CASSATSGGRYEQYF.

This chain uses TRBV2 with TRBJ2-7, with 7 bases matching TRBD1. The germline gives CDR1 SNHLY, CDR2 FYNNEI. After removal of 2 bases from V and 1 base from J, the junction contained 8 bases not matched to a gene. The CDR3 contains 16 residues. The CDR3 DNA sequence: TGTGCCAGCAGTGAACTAGGGGGCTTCTTTTCCTACGAGCAGTACTTC. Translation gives CASSELGGFFSYEQYF.

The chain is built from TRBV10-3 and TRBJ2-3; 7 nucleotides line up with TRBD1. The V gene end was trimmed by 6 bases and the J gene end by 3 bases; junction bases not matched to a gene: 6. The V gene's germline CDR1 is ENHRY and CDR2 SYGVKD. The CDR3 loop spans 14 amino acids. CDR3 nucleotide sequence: TGTGCCATCAGCGGGGACAGCAGAACAGATACGCAGTATTTT. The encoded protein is CAISGDSRTDTQYF.

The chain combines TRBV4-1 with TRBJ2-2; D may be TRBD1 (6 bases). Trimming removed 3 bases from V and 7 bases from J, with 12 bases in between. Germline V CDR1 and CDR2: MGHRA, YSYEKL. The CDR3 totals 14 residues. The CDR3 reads CASSHLGAVGELFF. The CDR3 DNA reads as TGCGCCAGCAGCCACCTGGGGGCGGTCGGGGAGCTGTTTTTT.

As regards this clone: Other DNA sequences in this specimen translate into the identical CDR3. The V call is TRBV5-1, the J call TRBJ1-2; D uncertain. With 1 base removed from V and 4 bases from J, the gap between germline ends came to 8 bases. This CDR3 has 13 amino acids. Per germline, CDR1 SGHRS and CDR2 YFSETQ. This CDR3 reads CASSLSRVYGYTF. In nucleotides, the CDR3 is TGCGCCAGCAGCTTGTCACGGGTCTATGGCTACACCTTC.

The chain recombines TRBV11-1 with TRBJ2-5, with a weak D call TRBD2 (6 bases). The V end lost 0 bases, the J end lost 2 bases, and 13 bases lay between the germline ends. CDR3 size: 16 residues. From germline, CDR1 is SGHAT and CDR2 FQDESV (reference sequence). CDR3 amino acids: CASSLAAGLLQETQYF. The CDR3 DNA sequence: TGTGCCAGCAGCTTAGCGGCGGGACTCCTACAAGAGACCCAGTACTTC.

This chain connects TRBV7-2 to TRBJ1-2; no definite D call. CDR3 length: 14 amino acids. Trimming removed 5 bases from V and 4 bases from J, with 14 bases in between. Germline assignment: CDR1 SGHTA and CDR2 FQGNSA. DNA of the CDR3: TGTGCCAGCAGCCGTCCCCCAGCGGGCTATGGCTACACCTTC. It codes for CASSRPPAGYGYTF.

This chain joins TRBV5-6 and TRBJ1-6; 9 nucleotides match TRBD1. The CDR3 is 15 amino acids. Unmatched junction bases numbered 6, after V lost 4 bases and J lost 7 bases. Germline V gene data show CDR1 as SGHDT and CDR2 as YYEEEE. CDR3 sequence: CASSIGQGTNSPLHF. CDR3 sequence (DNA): TGTGCCAGCAGCATTGGACAGGGGACCAATTCACCCCTCCACTTT.

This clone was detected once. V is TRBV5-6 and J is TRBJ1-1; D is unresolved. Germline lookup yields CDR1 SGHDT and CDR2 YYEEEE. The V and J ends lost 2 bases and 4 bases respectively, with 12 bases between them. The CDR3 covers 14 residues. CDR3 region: CASSFSQVRTEAFF. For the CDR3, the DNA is TGTGCCAGCAGCTTCTCCCAGGTTCGCACTGAAGCTTTCTTT. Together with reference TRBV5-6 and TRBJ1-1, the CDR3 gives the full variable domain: DAGVTQSPTHLIKTRGQQVTLRCSPKSGHDTVSWYQQALGQGPQFIFQYYEEEERQRGNFPDRFSGHQFPNYSSELNVNALLLGDSALYLCASSFSQVRTEAFFGQGTRLTVV.

The DNA of the CDR3 is TGTGCCAGTAGTCAGGACAGCTCTAACTATGGCTACACCTTC. It encodes CASSQDSSNYGYTF. V and J are TRBV19 and TRBJ1-2, with D possibly being TRBD1 (6 bases). CDR1 LNHDA and CDR2 SQIVND come from the germline V gene (reference sequence). CDR3 length: 14 residues. Between the trimmed V and J ends, which lost 5 bases and 0 bases, there was a span of 10 bases. Based on the CDR3 plus reference TRBV19 and TRBJ1-2, the full variable domain is DGGITQSPKYLFRKEGQNVTLSCEQNLNHDAMYWYRQDPGQGLRLIYYSQIVNDFQKGDIAEGYSVSREKKESFPLTVTSAQKNPTAFYLCASSQDSSNYGYTFGSGTRLTVV.

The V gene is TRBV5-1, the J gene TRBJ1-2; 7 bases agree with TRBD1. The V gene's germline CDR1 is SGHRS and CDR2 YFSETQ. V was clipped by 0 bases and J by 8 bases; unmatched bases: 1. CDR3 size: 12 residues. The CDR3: CASSLDRGGYTF. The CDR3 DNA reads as TGCGCCAGCAGCTTGGACAGGGGCGGCTACACCTTC.

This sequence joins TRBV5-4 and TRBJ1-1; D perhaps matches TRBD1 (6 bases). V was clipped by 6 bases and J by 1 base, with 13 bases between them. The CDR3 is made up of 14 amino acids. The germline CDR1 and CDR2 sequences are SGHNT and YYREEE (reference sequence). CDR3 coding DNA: TGTGCCAGCACCGTACGGGGGGCGAACACTGAAGCTTTCTTT. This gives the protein CASTVRGANTEAFF.

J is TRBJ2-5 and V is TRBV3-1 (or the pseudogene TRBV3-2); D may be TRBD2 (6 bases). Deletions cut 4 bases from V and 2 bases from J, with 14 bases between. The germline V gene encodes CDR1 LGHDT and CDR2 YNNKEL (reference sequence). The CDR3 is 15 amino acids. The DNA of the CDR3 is TGTGCCAGCAGCCCGGGACTTCAATATCAAGAGACCCAGTACTTC. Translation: CASSPGLQYQETQYF.

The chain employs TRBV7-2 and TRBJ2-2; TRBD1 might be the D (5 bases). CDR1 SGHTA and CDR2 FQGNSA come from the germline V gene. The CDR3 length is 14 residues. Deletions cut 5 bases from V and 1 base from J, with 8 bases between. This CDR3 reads CASSRDRNTGELFF. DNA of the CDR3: TGTGCCAGCAGCCGCGACAGGAACACCGGGGAGCTGTTTTTT.

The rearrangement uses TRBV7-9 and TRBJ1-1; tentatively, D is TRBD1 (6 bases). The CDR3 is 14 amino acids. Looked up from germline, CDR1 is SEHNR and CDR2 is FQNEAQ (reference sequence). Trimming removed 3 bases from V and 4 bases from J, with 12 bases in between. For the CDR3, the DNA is TGTGCCAGCAGCTTCACAGGGATCAGCACTGAAGCTTTCTTT. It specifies CASSFTGISTEAFF.

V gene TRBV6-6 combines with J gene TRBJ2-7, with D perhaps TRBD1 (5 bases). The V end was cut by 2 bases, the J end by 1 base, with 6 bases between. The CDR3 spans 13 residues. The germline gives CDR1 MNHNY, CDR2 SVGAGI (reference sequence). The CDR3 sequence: CASSYDRSYEQYF. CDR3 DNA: TGTGCCAGCAGTTACGACAGATCCTACGAGCAGTACTTC.

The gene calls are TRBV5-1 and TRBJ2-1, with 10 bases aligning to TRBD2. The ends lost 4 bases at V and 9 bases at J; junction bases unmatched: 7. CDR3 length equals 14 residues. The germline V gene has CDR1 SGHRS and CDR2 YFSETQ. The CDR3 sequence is CASSPPTSGTEQFF. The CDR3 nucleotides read TGCGCCAGCAGCCCTCCTACTAGCGGGACTGAGCAGTTCTTC. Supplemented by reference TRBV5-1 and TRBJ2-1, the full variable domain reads KAGVTQTPRYLIKTRGQQVTLSCSPISGHRSVSWYQQTPGQGLQFLFEYFSETQRNKGNFPGRFSGRQFSNSRSEMNVSTLELGDSALYLCASSPPTSGTEQFFGPGTRLTVL.

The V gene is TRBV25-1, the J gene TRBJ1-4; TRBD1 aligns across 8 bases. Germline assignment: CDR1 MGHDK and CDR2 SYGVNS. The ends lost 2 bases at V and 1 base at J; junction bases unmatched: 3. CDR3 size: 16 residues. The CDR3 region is CASSEDRGRTNEKLFF. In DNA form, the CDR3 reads TGTGCCAGCAGTGAAGACAGGGGAAGAACTAATGAAAAACTGTTTTTT.

The CDR3 is CASSLRWGSPLHF. CDR3 nucleotide sequence: TGTGCCAGCAGCCTTAGGTGGGGCTCACCCCTCCACTTT. The chain employs TRBV7-2 and TRBJ1-6; D possibly corresponds to TRBD1 (5 bases). This CDR3 has 13 amino acids. In germline, CDR1 is SGHTA, CDR2 FQGNSA. Trimming cost V 5 bases and J 10 bases, with 12 bases left between them.

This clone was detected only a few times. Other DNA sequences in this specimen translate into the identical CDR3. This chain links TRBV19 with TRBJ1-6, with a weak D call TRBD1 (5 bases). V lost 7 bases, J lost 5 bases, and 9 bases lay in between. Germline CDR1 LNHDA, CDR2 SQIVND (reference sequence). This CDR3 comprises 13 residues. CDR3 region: CASNQGNNSPLHF. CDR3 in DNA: TGTGCCAGTAATCAGGGCAATAATTCACCCCTCCACTTT.

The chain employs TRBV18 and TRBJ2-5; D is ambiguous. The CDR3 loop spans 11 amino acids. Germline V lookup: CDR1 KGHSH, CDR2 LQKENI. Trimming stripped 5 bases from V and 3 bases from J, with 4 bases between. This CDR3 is CASSAEETQYF. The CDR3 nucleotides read TGTGCCAGCTCAGCAGAAGAGACCCAGTACTTC.

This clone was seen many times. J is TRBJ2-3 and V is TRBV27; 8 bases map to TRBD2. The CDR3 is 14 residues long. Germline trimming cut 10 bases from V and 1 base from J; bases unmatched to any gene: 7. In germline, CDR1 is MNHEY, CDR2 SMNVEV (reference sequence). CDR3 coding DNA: TGTGCCATCGCGGTCGGGGGGGGCACAGATACGCAGTATTTT. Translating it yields CAIAVGGGTDTQYF.

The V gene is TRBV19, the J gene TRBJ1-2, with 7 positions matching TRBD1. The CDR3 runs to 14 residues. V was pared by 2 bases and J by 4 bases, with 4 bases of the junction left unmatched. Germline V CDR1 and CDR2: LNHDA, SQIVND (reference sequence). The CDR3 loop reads CASSIQTGLYGYTF. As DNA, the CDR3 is TGTGCCAGTAGTATACAGACAGGGCTCTATGGCTACACCTTC.

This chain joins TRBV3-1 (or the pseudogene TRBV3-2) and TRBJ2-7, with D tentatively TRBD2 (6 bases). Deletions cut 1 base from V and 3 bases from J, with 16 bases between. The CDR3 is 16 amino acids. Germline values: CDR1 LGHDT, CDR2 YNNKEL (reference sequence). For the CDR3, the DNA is TGTGCCAGCAGCCAAGTACTTGGCGGGACGCTCTACGAGCAGTACTTC. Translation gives CASSQVLGGTLYEQYF.

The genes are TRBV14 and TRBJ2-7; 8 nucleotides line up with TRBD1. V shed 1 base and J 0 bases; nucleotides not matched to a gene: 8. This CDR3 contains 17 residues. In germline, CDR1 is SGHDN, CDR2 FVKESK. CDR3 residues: CASSQAYGQGISYEQYF. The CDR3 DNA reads TGTGCCAGCAGCCAAGCTTATGGACAGGGCATCTCCTACGAGCAGTACTTC. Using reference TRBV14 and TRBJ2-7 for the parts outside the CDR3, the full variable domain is EAGVTQFPSHSVIEKGQTVTLRCDPISGHDNLYWYRRVMGKEIKFLLHFVKESKQDESGMPNNRFLAERTGGTYSTLKVQPAELEDSGVYFCASSQAYGQGISYEQYFGPGTRLTVT.

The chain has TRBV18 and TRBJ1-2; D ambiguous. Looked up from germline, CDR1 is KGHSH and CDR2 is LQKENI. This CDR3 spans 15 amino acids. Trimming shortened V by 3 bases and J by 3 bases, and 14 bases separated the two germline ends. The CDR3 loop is CASSPTPSTDYGYTF. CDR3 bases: TGTGCCAGCTCACCCACCCCCAGTACCGACTATGGCTACACCTTC.

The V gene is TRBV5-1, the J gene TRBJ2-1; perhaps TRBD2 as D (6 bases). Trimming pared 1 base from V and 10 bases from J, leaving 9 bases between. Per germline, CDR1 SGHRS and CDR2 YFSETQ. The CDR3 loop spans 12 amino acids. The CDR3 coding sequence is TGCGCCAGCAGCTTGTTGGGGGGAGAGCAGTTCTTC. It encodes CASSLLGGEQFF.